The next 27 T cell receptor beta chains were all read from a single sample in a study of T cell responses to AZD1222 COVID-19 vaccine (dated by TCRdb to the early 2020s). This sample's time point label indicates: baseline before first vaccination. To prepare the library, the immunoSEQ multiplex PCR assay was applied. Not all clones reach the TCRdb copy of this immuneACCESS table, which keeps in-frame sequences only. Checked studies attribute under half of the gap to unresolved V genes and leave the rest unexplained. A total of 95,000 to 110,000 clones appear in this sample, about 91% of them only once. Jointly, the top ten make up 15% to 20% of the sample. The sample consisted of peripheral blood, taken on day 0 of AZD1222 vaccination. Every receptor here comes from an adult in good health.

CDR3 protein: CASSFDRRLNTEAFF. The DNA of the CDR3 is TGTGCCAGCAGCTTCGACAGGCGTTTGAACACTGAAGCTTTCTTT. The gene calls are TRBV7-9 and TRBJ1-1, with D perhaps matching TRBD1 (6 bases). CDR3 length: 15 residues. Germline lookup yields CDR1 SEHNR and CDR2 FQNEAQ (reference sequence). Trimming shortened V by 3 bases and J by 0 bases, and 11 bases separated the two germline ends.

The chain joins TRBV29-1 to TRBJ1-1; D might be TRBD1 (6 bases). Germline V gene data show CDR1 as SQVTM and CDR2 as ANQGSEA. Trimming shortened V by 2 bases and J by 11 bases, and 12 bases separated the two germline ends. CDR3 size: 11 residues. CDR3 nucleotides: TGCAGCGTTGAAAGGGGGGGTCGCGCTTTCTTT. Its translation: CSVERGGRAFF.

This clone appeared a few times. J is TRBJ2-5 and V is TRBV5-4; 9 bases are a match to TRBD1. CDR3 length: 14 residues. Germline loops: CDR1 SGHNT, CDR2 YYREEE (reference sequence). Trimming took 4 bases from V and 3 from J; bases not matched to a gene: 4. CDR3 in DNA: TGTGCCAGCAGCCCGAGGACAGGGGAAGAGACCCAGTACTTC. It is translated as CASSPRTGEETQYF.

The chain combines TRBV5-6 with TRBJ1-1, with D uncertain. V dropped 0 bases and J dropped 0 bases, with 6 bases sitting between them. The germline CDR1 and CDR2 sequences are SGHDT and YYEEEE. The CDR3 sequence is 14 residues long. Here the CDR3 DNA reads TGTGCCAGCAGCTTGGGGGGTTTGAACACTGAAGCTTTCTTT. This codes for CASSLGGLNTEAFF.

The J gene is TRBJ1-5, the V gene TRBV6-1; no clear D gene. Germline values: CDR1 MNHNS, CDR2 SASEGT. CDR3 length: 16 amino acids. The V end was cut by 1 base, the J end by 4 bases, with 14 bases between. The CDR3 nucleotides read TGTGCCAGCAGTGAAGGACCGTACCCGAAGAATCAGCCCCAGCATTTT. The encoded protein is CASSEGPYPKNQPQHF.

For the CDR3, the DNA is TGTGCCACCAGCAGAAAAGGAGAGATCCAGCCCCAGCATTTT. Translated: CATSRKGEIQPQHF. The gene calls are TRBV15 and TRBJ1-5; no firm D call. The CDR3 extends over 14 amino acids. V lost 2 bases and J 7 bases, leaving 12 bases between the germline ends. The germline V gene encodes CDR1 LNHNV and CDR2 YYDKDF (reference sequence).

This chain links TRBV20-1 with TRBJ1-2; D is possibly TRBD1 (5 bases). V was shortened by 3 bases and J by 5 bases, with 10 bases between the two germline ends. Germline CDR1 reads DFQATT; CDR2 reads SNEGSKA (reference sequence). The CDR3 length is 12 residues. CDR3 sequence: CSASKGRYGYTF. In nucleotides, the CDR3 is TGCAGTGCTAGTAAGGGGCGGTATGGCTACACCTTC.

The rearrangement joins TRBV23-1 to TRBJ2-2, with a possible D match to TRBD2 (6 bases). TRBV23-1 is an open reading frame, and its role is uncertain. The CDR3 has 16 amino acids. V was pared by 5 bases and J by 6 bases, with 19 bases between. CDR3 region: CASSSIVGGRAGELFF. In DNA, the CDR3 is TGCGCCAGCAGTTCAATAGTGGGGGGTAGGGCCGGGGAGCTGTTTTTT.

The rearrangement links TRBV19 to TRBJ1-5; no firm D call. The germline V gene encodes CDR1 LNHDA and CDR2 SQIVND (reference sequence). Between the trimmed V and J ends, which lost 4 bases and 9 bases, there was a span of 10 bases. The CDR3 loop spans 12 amino acids. The DNA of the CDR3 is TGTGCCAGTAGTAATAAGGGTGCGCCCCAGCATTTT. It encodes CASSNKGAPQHF.

The genes are TRBV27 and TRBJ1-2, with unresolved D. The CDR3 covers 12 residues. V shed 8 bases and J shed 7 bases, with 14 bases lying between them. Germline CDR1 reads MNHEY; CDR2 reads SMNVEV (reference sequence). Written as DNA, the CDR3 is TGTGCCAGCTTCTCCCTTCGGCTTGGCTACACCTTC. As protein: CASFSLRLGYTF.

This chain links TRBV6-5 with TRBJ1-5, with a weak D call TRBD1 (5 bases). The germline gives CDR1 MNHEY, CDR2 SVGAGI. The CDR3 has 14 amino acids. Trimming shortened V by 4 bases and J by 6 bases, and 13 bases separated the two germline ends. The CDR3 region has the DNA TGTGCCAGCAGTTTAAGAGGGGATAGTCAGCCCCAGCATTTT. It is translated as CASSLRGDSQPQHF.

This clone appeared a few times. CDR3 sequence (DNA): TGTGCCAGCAGTTACAAAGGGATACGACCTTACGAGCAGTACTTC. Its translation: CASSYKGIRPYEQYF. The chain is built from TRBV6-5 and TRBJ2-7; no firm D call. The CDR3 is 15 residues long. The V gene's germline CDR1 is MNHEY and CDR2 SVGAGI. V lost 2 bases to trimming and J lost 4 bases, with 15 bases between them.

The gene calls are TRBV10-3 and TRBJ1-1; the match to TRBD1 covers 8 bases. CDR3 length: 13 residues. J was trimmed by 3 bases and V by 11 bases; bases with no gene match: 8. Germline-derived CDR1 and CDR2 are ENHRY and SYGVKD. CDR3 DNA: TGTGCCTCCAACAGGGGGTCGGACACTGAAGCTTTCTTT. As protein: CASNRGSDTEAFF.

This chain joins TRBV29-1 and TRBJ2-5; D perhaps matches TRBD2 (6 bases). CDR3 size: 15 residues. Germline values: CDR1 SQVTM, CDR2 ANQGSEA. The germline V and J ends were trimmed by 4 bases and 1 base, with 16 bases remaining between them. CDR3 region: CSVAAPTSPQETQYF. The CDR3 DNA reads TGCAGCGTTGCCGCCCCGACTAGTCCCCAAGAGACCCAGTACTTC.

The chain recombines TRBV10-1 with TRBJ1-1, with a tentative D call TRBD1 (6 bases). Germline loops: CDR1 WNHNN, CDR2 SYGVQD (reference sequence). Deletions cut 8 bases from V and 7 bases from J, with 20 bases between. The CDR3 has 14 residues. CDR3 protein: CASGTDRRGVEAFF. CDR3 nucleotide sequence: TGCGCCAGCGGAACAGACAGGCGCGGGGTTGAAGCTTTCTTT.

The V call is TRBV24-1, the J call TRBJ1-1; D gene uncertain. This CDR3 spans 16 amino acids. Germline CDR1 is KGHDR and CDR2 is SFDVKD. The V end lost 4 bases, the J end lost 0 bases, and 14 bases lay between the germline ends. The CDR3 sequence is CATSEIVSPMNTEAFF. The DNA of the CDR3 is TGTGCCACCAGTGAGATAGTAAGCCCAATGAACACTGAAGCTTTCTTT.

In its sample, this clone was seen once. The V call is TRBV4-1, the J call TRBJ2-7, with TRBD1 as a possible D gene (6 bases). The CDR3 contains 13 residues. The germline V gene has CDR1 MGHRA and CDR2 YSYEKL. The germline V and J ends were trimmed by 4 bases and 3 bases, with 10 bases remaining between them. CDR3 sequence (DNA): TGCGCCAGCAGCCTACAGGGTCTCTACGAGCAGTACTTC. Translated, it gives CASSLQGLYEQYF.

The chain joins TRBV27 to TRBJ1-2; D remains unclear. Germline V gene lookup returns CDR1 MNHEY and CDR2 SMNVEV (reference sequence). This CDR3 is built from 11 residues. The ends were cut back, 8 bases at V and 8 bases at J, with 12 bases in the middle. The CDR3 nucleotides are TGTGCCAGCGGTCCCTACGGGGGCTACACCTTC. Its protein product is CASGPYGGYTF.

This clone was seen more than once but under ten times. The chain uses TRBV19 and TRBJ2-6, with TRBD2 identical over 10 bases. The CDR3 length is 19 residues. CDR1 is LNHDA and CDR2 is SQIVND in the germline V gene (reference sequence). V lost 5 bases to trimming and J lost 4 bases; unmatched junction nucleotides: 14. The CDR3 region is CASSGRLAGGAAGANVLTF. DNA of the CDR3: TGTGCCAGTAGTGGACGACTAGCGGGCGGGGCCGCGGGGGCCAACGTCCTGACTTTC.

The chain employs TRBV14 and TRBJ2-1, with 8 bases lining up with TRBD1. J gave up 7 bases and V 0 bases, and 5 bases lay outside the gene matches. Germline CDR1 and CDR2: SGHDN and FVKESK. The CDR3 extends over 15 amino acids. As DNA, the CDR3 is TGTGCCAGCAGCCAAGACCAGGGGGCTTATAATGAGCAGTTCTTC. This codes for CASSQDQGAYNEQFF.

This clone was recorded only once. The chain carries TRBV10-1 and TRBJ2-3; no clear D gene. Germline V gene data show CDR1 as WNHNN and CDR2 as SYGVQD (reference sequence). The CDR3 length is 15 residues. The germline V and J ends were trimmed by 8 bases and 0 bases, with 15 bases remaining between them. The CDR3, as DNA: TGCGCCAGCCGTCGCAGCCGATCTAGCACAGATACGCAGTATTTT. This encodes CASRRSRSSTDTQYF.

This clone was found a few times. This chain joins TRBV6-5 and TRBJ1-2; D is undetermined. CDR1 and CDR2 (germline): MNHEY, SVGAGI. Trimming removed 0 bases from V and 8 bases from J, with 13 bases in between. CDR3 length: 14 amino acids. CDR3 sequence (DNA): TGTGCCAGCAGTTACTCGATAGAGGGCGACGGCTACACCTTC. Residues: CASSYSIEGDGYTF.

The genes are TRBV4-1 and TRBJ2-5; no clear D gene. There are 15 residues in the CDR3. The germline V gene encodes CDR1 MGHRA and CDR2 YSYEKL. V shed 1 base and J shed 3 bases, with 12 bases lying between them. The DNA for the CDR3 is TGCGCCAGCAGCCAAGTAAAGGCTGTGGAAGAGACCCAGTACTTC. Translated, it gives CASSQVKAVEETQYF.

The V gene is TRBV19, the J gene TRBJ1-2, with 8 positions matching TRBD1. The CDR3 is 14 residues long. The ends lost 3 bases at V and 4 bases at J; junction bases unmatched: 4. The germline gives CDR1 LNHDA, CDR2 SQIVND (reference sequence). DNA of the CDR3: TGTGCCAGTAGTATGGACAGGGAAAGCTATGGCTACACCTTC. Amino acids: CASSMDRESYGYTF. Looking up the rest from reference TRBV19 and TRBJ1-2 gives the full variable domain: DGGITQSPKYLFRKEGQNVTLSCEQNLNHDAMYWYRQDPGQGLRLIYYSQIVNDFQKGDIAEGYSVSREKKESFPLTVTSAQKNPTAFYLCASSMDRESYGYTFGSGTRLTVV.

CDR3 sequence reads: CASSLGTGGTQYF. The CDR3 nucleotides read TGCGCCAGCAGCTTGGGAACAGGGGGGACCCAGTACTTC. The gene calls are TRBV5-1 and TRBJ2-5; 8 bases are a match to TRBD1. The germline V gene has CDR1 SGHRS and CDR2 YFSETQ. The CDR3 sequence is 13 residues long. V was pared by 0 bases and J by 7 bases, with 2 bases of the junction left unmatched.

The rearrangement uses TRBV14 and TRBJ1-1, with TRBD1 as a possible D gene (5 bases). Trimming shortened V by 2 bases and J by 0 bases, and 7 bases separated the two germline ends. The germline CDR1 and CDR2 sequences are SGHDN and FVKESK. This CDR3 contains 14 residues. CDR3 sequence reads: CASSQRGLNTEAFF. The DNA of the CDR3 is TGTGCCAGCAGCCAACGGGGCTTGAACACTGAAGCTTTCTTT. Variable domain in full (rest from reference TRBV14 and TRBJ1-1): EAGVTQFPSHSVIEKGQTVTLRCDPISGHDNLYWYRRVMGKEIKFLLHFVKESKQDESGMPNNRFLAERTGGTYSTLKVQPAELEDSGVYFCASSQRGLNTEAFFGQGTRLTVV.

The V gene is TRBV18, the J gene TRBJ1-1; TRBD1 might be the D (5 bases). Trimming took 2 bases from V and 7 from J, leaving 11 bases between them. Germline values: CDR1 KGHSH, CDR2 LQKENI. This CDR3 comprises 13 residues. The CDR3 DNA follows: TGTGCCAGCTCACCAAACGAAGGGGTTGAAGCTTTCTTT. Translating gives CASSPNEGVEAFF. Full variable domain (rest looked up from reference TRBV18 and TRBJ1-1): NAGVMQNPRHLVRRRGQEARLRCSPMKGHSHVYWYRQLPEEGLKFMVYLQKENIIDESGMPKERFSAEFPKEGPSILRIQQVVRGDSAAYFCASSPNEGVEAFFGQGTRLTVV.